The 27 T cell receptor beta chains listed next were all sequenced from one sample in a study of cytomegalovirus exposure and HLA in healthy donors. The PCR was carried out with 60 Vbeta primers and 13 Jbeta primers. The assay was immunoSEQ multiplex PCR, and TCRdb's table has in-frame clones only and misses some. The listing records 180,000 or so clones. Sequencing was carried out using PBMCs. The receptor source for this set is a boy younger than 18 in good health and CMV-seronegative.

The chain joins TRBV19 to TRBJ1-5, with D possibly TRBD1 on 5 matching bases. Germline V lookup: CDR1 LNHDA, CDR2 SQIVND (reference sequence). Trimming left V 3 bases short and J 7 bases short, with 13 bases between. This CDR3 comprises 14 residues. CDR3 DNA: TGTGCCAGTAGTATTCCGGTAGGGGAACAGCCCCAGCATTTT. Its protein is CASSIPVGEQPQHF.

The chain joins TRBV27 to TRBJ2-1; 7 nucleotides align to TRBD2. J gave up 3 bases and V 7 bases, and 9 bases lay outside the gene matches. The CDR3 spans 15 residues. The germline V gene encodes CDR1 MNHEY and CDR2 SMNVEV (reference sequence). CDR3 sequence (DNA): TGTGCCAGCACCCCCGAGGGCGGGGGCTACAATGAGCAGTTCTTC. This codes for CASTPEGGGYNEQFF.

The chain links TRBV6-6 to TRBJ1-1; tentative D call: TRBD1 (6 bases). The ends were cut back, 7 bases at V and 7 bases at J, with 10 bases in the middle. CDR1 and CDR2 from the germline V gene are MNHNY and SVGAGI (reference sequence). This CDR3 contains 11 residues. The CDR3 DNA is TGTGCCAGCACTGTGGACAGTGAAGCTTTCTTT. This encodes CASTVDSEAFF.

The rearrangement uses TRBV30 and TRBJ2-7; 7 bases map to TRBD1. V dropped 5 bases and J dropped 4; count of bases not matched to a gene: 8. The CDR3 length is 13 residues. The germline CDR1 and CDR2 sequences are GTSNPN and SVGIG (reference sequence). For the CDR3, the DNA is TGTGCCTGGGCCTCCGTACAGGGGTACGAGCAGTACTTC. Translating gives CAWASVQGYEQYF.

The chain links TRBV7-2 to TRBJ2-3, with a tentative D call TRBD2 (6 bases). Trimming left V 2 bases short and J 5 bases short, with 11 bases between. Germline V gene sequence: CDR1 SGHTA, CDR2 FQGNSA. CDR3 size: 14 residues. The CDR3 DNA reads as TGTGCCAGCAGCTTATCGGGGGTTGAAGATACGCAGTATTTT. Translated: CASSLSGVEDTQYF.

This sequence joins TRBV19 and TRBJ1-2, with D unresolved. In germline, CDR1 is LNHDA, CDR2 SQIVND (reference sequence). The CDR3 extends over 14 amino acids. V lost 3 bases, J lost 3 bases, and 11 bases lay in between. CDR3 protein: CASSILQIDYGYTF. CDR3 DNA: TGTGCCAGTAGTATTCTACAGATAGACTATGGCTACACCTTC. The variable domain in full, with the rest retrieved from reference TRBV19 and TRBJ1-2, is DGGITQSPKYLFRKEGQNVTLSCEQNLNHDAMYWYRQDPGQGLRLIYYSQIVNDFQKGDIAEGYSVSREKKESFPLTVTSAQKNPTAFYLCASSILQIDYGYTFGSGTRLTVV.

V usage is TRBV5-1 and J usage is TRBJ2-5; 10 bases map to TRBD1. With the DNA end fitting TRBJ2-7 better, the J assignment may be wrong. Germline assignment: CDR1 SGHRS and CDR2 YFSETQ. This CDR3 is built from 13 residues. CDR3 in DNA: TGCGCCAGCAGCCAGGGACAGGGGACCGAGCAGTACTTC. Protein sequence: CASSQGQGTEQYF.

The chain couples TRBV7-2 to TRBJ2-5, with 10 bases matching TRBD1. The DNA end is more similar to TRBJ2-7, so the J call may be wrong. The germline gives CDR1 SGHTA, CDR2 FQGNSA. CDR3 length: 15 amino acids. CDR3 region: CASSPGGTGVYEQYF. The CDR3 DNA reads as TGTGCCAGCAGCCCCGGCGGGACAGGGGTTTACGAGCAGTACTTC.

The chain carries TRBV29-1 and TRBJ2-2; 12 bases match TRBD1. Germline V gene data show CDR1 as SQVTM and CDR2 as ANQGSEA. The CDR3 is 15 residues long. V was clipped by 6 bases and J by 5 bases; unmatched bases: 7. The CDR3 bases are TGCAGCGTGGGGACAGGGGGCTTTCCGACCGGGGAGCTGTTTTTT. It codes for CSVGTGGFPTGELFF.

The gene calls are TRBV2 and TRBJ1-3, with unresolved D. The CDR3 runs to 12 residues. Looked up from germline, CDR1 is SNHLY and CDR2 is FYNNEI. Trimming shortened V by 8 bases and J by 1 base, and 6 bases separated the two germline ends. The CDR3 sequence: CASQNSGNTIYF. In DNA, the CDR3 is TGTGCCAGCCAGAATTCTGGAAACACCATATATTTT.

The chain couples TRBV7-9 to TRBJ2-7; D might be TRBD1 (7 bases). This CDR3 is built from 14 residues. The V end was cut by 5 bases, the J end by 6 bases, with 17 bases between. The germline V gene encodes CDR1 SEHNR and CDR2 FQNEAQ (reference sequence). CDR3 bases: TGTGCCAGCAGCCGCGGGACAGAACTGGGCGAGCAGTACTTC. It encodes CASSRGTELGEQYF.

The rearrangement links TRBV19 to TRBJ2-2, with TRBD1 identical over 11 bases. V was clipped by 3 bases and J by 5 bases; unmatched bases: 2. Germline V lookup: CDR1 LNHDA, CDR2 SQIVND (reference sequence). This CDR3 comprises 15 residues. CDR3 in amino acids: CASSIRDRGTGELFF. Written as DNA, the CDR3 is TGTGCCAGTAGTATTAGGGACAGGGGGACCGGGGAGCTGTTTTTT.

The CDR3 spells CASSKDRRYGNTIYF. In DNA, the CDR3 is TGTGCCAGCAGCAAGGACAGGAGATATGGAAACACCATATATTTT. The rearrangement uses TRBV6-5 and TRBJ1-3; TRBD1 aligns across 7 bases. Germline CDR1 MNHEY, CDR2 SVGAGI. The CDR3 totals 15 residues. V gave up 6 bases and J gave up 3 bases; unmatched junction bases: 8.

The chain links TRBV7-2 to TRBJ2-2; TRBD2 matches 8 bases. The CDR3 runs to 17 residues. Germline CDR1 is SGHTA and CDR2 is FQGNSA. V lost 3 bases to trimming and J lost 5 bases; unmatched junction nucleotides: 11. CDR3 residues: CASSFGLARSSTGELFF. The CDR3 DNA sequence: TGTGCCAGCAGCTTTGGACTAGCTCGATCTTCGACCGGGGAGCTGTTTTTT.

The chain joins TRBV9 to TRBJ2-2, with 7 nucleotides matching TRBD1. The ends lost 4 bases at V and 7 bases at J; junction bases unmatched: 10. The CDR3 is 15 residues long. Germline-derived CDR1 and CDR2 are SGDLS and YYNGEE. This CDR3 is CASSLSTGEIGELFF. The CDR3 DNA sequence: TGTGCCAGCAGCCTAAGCACAGGGGAAATCGGGGAGCTGTTTTTT.

The CDR3 DNA is TGTGCCAGCAGTTTGAGTCGGCCAGTCTACAGCTCCTATAATTCACCCCTCCACTTT. This sequence encodes CASSLSRPVYSSYNSPLHF. The V call is TRBV27, the J call TRBJ1-6; the D is unclear. The CDR3 extends over 19 amino acids. The germline V gene encodes CDR1 MNHEY and CDR2 SMNVEV (reference sequence). Trimming stripped 3 bases from V and 0 bases from J, with 18 bases between.

The DNA for the CDR3 is TGCGCCAGCAGCCAAGAAGCGTTAACTGAAGCTTTCTTT. Encoded protein: CASSQEALTEAFF. The chain joins TRBV4-3 to TRBJ1-1; D call uncertain. The CDR3 has 13 residues. Germline assignment: CDR1 LGHNA and CDR2 YSLEER. Trimming left V 0 bases short and J 5 bases short, with 7 bases between.

This chain links TRBV5-1 with TRBJ1-5; D unclear. The CDR3 extends over 13 amino acids. With 2 bases removed from V and 6 bases from J, the gap between germline ends came to 9 bases. CDR1 is SGHRS and CDR2 is YFSETQ in the germline V gene. Here the CDR3 reads CASSFGLGQPQHF. CDR3 nucleotides: TGCGCCAGCAGCTTCGGGTTGGGTCAGCCCCAGCATTTT.

This chain links TRBV6-5 with TRBJ1-1; 11 nucleotides line up with TRBD1. The ends lost 7 bases at V and 7 bases at J; junction bases unmatched: 8. Germline assignment: CDR1 MNHEY and CDR2 SVGAGI. The CDR3 is made up of 14 amino acids. CDR3 region: CASTGTGGFGEAFF. As DNA, the CDR3 is TGTGCCAGCACGGGGACAGGGGGTTTTGGTGAAGCTTTCTTT.

The V and J genes are TRBV4-2 and TRBJ2-3; 9 bases line up with TRBD2. CDR1 is LGHNA and CDR2 is YNFKEQ in the germline V gene. The CDR3 extends over 19 amino acids. V shed 0 bases, J shed 0 bases, and the junction held 10 bases outside the gene matches. The DNA of the CDR3 is TGTGCCAGCAGCCAAGAGTGGTTTAGCGGGGGACTTAGCACAGATACGCAGTATTTT. Its protein product is CASSQEWFSGGLSTDTQYF.

The V call is TRBV7-2, the J call TRBJ2-1, with 8 bases aligning to TRBD2. The trim removed 2 bases at V and 0 bases at J, leaving 3 bases unmatched. Germline lookup yields CDR1 SGHTA and CDR2 FQGNSA. The CDR3 is 16 amino acids. The CDR3 here is CASSLSGTSSYNEQFF. The CDR3 DNA is TGTGCCAGCAGCTTATCTGGGACTAGCTCCTACAATGAGCAGTTCTTC.

The CDR3 DNA reads TGTGCCAGCAGTGAAGCGCGAGTGGGCAACCTCAATGAGCAGTTCTTC. This sequence encodes CASSEARVGNLNEQFF. V and J are TRBV6-1 and TRBJ2-1; D not certain. Germline V gene sequence: CDR1 MNHNS, CDR2 SASEGT. This CDR3 has 16 residues. V lost 0 bases, J lost 6 bases, and 15 bases lay in between.

The rearrangement links TRBV7-6 to TRBJ1-3, with D unresolved. From germline, CDR1 is SGHVS and CDR2 FNYEAQ. The CDR3 is 15 residues long. V lost 5 bases to trimming and J lost 0 bases, with 11 bases between them. CDR3 residues: CASSPSTFSGNTIYF. CDR3 coding DNA: TGTGCCAGCAGCCCTAGTACCTTCTCTGGAAACACCATATATTTT.

V is TRBV28 and J is TRBJ2-5; D may be TRBD2 (7 bases). The V end lost 4 bases, the J end lost 5 bases, and 17 bases lay between the germline ends. Looked up from germline, CDR1 is MDHEN and CDR2 is SYDVKM. The CDR3 runs 15 residues. CDR3 DNA sequence: TGTGCCAGCAGTTCAGGGGAGGGGGGAATGGAGACCCAGTACTTC. It codes for CASSSGEGGMETQYF.

The rearrangement joins TRBV7-8 to TRBJ1-1, with D possibly being TRBD1 (6 bases). This CDR3 has 15 residues. Germline V gene data show CDR1 as SGHVS and CDR2 as FQNEAQ. Trimming removed 5 bases at V and 6 bases at J, with 19 bases between. CDR3 region: CASSTNPRDKPEAFF. As DNA, the CDR3 is TGTGCCAGCAGCACCAATCCACGGGACAAGCCTGAAGCTTTCTTT.

The rearrangement uses TRBV29-1 and TRBJ2-3; 8 bases line up with TRBD2. The germline CDR1 and CDR2 sequences are SQVTM and ANQGSEA. This CDR3 has 12 residues. V trimming: 5 bases; J trimming: 4 bases; junction bases outside the gene matches: 2. The DNA of the CDR3 is TGCAGCGTTCCAGCGGGGGCAGATACGCAGTATTTT. This sequence encodes CSVPAGADTQYF.

The chain combines TRBV15 with TRBJ1-2, with D perhaps TRBD1 (5 bases). Per the germline V gene, CDR1 is LNHNV and CDR2 is YYDKDF (reference sequence). V dropped 4 bases and J dropped 2 bases, with 11 bases sitting between them. The CDR3 spans 14 residues. CDR3 loop: CATSTGGVNYGYTF. The CDR3 bases are TGTGCCACCAGCACGGGAGGGGTAAACTATGGCTACACCTTC.